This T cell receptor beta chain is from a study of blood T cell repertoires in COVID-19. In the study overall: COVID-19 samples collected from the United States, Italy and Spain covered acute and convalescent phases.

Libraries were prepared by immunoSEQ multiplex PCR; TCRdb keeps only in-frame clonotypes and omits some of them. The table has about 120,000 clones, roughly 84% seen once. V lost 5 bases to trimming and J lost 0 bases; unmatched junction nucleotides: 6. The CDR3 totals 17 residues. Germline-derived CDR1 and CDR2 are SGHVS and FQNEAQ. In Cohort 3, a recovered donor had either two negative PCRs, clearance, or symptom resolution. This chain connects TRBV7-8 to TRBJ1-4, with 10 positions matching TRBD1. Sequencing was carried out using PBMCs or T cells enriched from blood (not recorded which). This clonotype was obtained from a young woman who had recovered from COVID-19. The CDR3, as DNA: TGTGCCAGCAGCGGACGACAGGGGGCTGCAACTAATGAAAAACTGTTTTTT. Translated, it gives CASSGRQGAATNEKLFF.